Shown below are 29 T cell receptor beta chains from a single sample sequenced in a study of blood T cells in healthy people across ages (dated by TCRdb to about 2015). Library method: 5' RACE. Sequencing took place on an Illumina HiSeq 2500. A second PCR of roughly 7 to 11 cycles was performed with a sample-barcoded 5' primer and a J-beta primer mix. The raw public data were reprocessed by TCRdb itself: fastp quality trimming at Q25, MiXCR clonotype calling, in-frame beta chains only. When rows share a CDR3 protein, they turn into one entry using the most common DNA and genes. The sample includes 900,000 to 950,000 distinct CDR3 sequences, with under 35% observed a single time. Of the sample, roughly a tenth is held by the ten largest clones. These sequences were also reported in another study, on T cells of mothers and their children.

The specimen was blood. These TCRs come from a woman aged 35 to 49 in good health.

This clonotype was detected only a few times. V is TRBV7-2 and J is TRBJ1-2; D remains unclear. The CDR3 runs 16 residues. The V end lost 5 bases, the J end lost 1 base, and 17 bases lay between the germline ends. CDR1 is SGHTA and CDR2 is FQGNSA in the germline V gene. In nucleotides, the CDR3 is TGTGCCAGCAGCCCCTCGACCGAGTTCTTTAACTATGGCTACACCTTC. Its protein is CASSPSTEFFNYGYTF. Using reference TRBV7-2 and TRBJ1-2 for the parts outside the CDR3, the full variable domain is GAGVSQSPSNKVTEKGKDVELRCDPISGHTALYWYRQSLGQGLEFLIYFQGNSAPDKSGLPSDRFSAERTGGSVSTLTIQRTQQEDSAVYLCASSPSTEFFNYGYTFGSGTRLTVV.

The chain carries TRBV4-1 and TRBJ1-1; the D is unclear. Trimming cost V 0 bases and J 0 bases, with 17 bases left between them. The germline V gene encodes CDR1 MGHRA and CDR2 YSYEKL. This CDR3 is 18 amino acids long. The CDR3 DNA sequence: TGCGCCAGCAGCCAAGAGGGTGGGAAAGGGCTCATGAACACTGAAGCTTTCTTT. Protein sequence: CASSQEGGKGLMNTEAFF.

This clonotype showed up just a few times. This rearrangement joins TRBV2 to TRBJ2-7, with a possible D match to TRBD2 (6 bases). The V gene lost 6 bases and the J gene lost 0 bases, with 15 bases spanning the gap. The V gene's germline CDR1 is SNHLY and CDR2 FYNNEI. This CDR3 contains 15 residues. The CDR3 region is CASRLRDGSSYEQYF. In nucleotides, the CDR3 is TGTGCCAGCAGGCTTCGGGACGGGAGCTCCTACGAGCAGTACTTC.

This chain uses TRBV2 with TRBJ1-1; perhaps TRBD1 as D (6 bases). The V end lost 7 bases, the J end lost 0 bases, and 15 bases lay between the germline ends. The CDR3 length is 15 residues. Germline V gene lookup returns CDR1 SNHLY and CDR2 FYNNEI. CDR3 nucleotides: TGTGCCAGCATCCTCGAGGGGGGAGTGAACACTGAAGCTTTCTTT. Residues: CASILEGGVNTEAFF.

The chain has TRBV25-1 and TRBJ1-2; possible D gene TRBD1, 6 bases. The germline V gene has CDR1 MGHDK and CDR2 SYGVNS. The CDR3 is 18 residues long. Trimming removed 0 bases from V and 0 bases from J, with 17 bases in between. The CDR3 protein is CASSEYPTEGETNYGYTF. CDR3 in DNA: TGTGCCAGCAGTGAATATCCCACTGAGGGGGAAACTAACTATGGCTACACCTTC.

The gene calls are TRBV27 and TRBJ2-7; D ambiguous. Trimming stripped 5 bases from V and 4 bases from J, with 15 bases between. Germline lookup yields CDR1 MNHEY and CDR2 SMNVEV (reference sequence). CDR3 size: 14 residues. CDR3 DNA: TGTGCCAGCAGTCGAATTGGTCAAGGATACGAGCAGTACTTC. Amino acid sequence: CASSRIGQGYEQYF.

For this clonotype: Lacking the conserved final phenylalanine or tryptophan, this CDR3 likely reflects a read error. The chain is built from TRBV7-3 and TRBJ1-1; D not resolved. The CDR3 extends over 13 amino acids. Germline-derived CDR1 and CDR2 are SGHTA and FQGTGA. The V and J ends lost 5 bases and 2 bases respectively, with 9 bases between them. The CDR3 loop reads CASSPSYNTEAFC. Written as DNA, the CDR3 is TGTGCCAGCAGCCCCTCATACAACACTGAAGCTTTCTGT.

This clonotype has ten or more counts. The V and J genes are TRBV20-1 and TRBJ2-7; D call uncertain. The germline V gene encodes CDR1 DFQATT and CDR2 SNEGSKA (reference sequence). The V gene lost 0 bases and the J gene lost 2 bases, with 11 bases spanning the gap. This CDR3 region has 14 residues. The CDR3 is CSARDVDLAYEQYF. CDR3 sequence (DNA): TGCAGTGCTAGAGATGTCGATTTGGCCTACGAGCAGTACTTC.

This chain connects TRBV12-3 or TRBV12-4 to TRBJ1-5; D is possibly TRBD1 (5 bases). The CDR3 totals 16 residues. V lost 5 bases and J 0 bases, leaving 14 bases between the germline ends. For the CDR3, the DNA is TGTGCCAGCAGTCGCACAGGAAGTCCTAGCAATCAGCCCCAGCATTTT. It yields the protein CASSRTGSPSNQPQHF.

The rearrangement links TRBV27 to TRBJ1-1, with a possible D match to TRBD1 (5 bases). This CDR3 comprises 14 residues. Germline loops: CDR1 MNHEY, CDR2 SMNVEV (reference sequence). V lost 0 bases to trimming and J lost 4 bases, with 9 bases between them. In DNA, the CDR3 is TGTGCCAGCAGTTTATCGGGGGTTAGCACTGAAGCTTTCTTT. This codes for CASSLSGVSTEAFF.

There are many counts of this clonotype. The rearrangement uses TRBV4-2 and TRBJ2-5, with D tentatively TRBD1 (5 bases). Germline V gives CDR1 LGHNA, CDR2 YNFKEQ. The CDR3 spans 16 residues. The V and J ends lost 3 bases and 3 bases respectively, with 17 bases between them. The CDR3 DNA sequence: TGTGCCAGCAGCCACGGGCCCCTGACAGTTAAAGAGACCCAGTACTTC. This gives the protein CASSHGPLTVKETQYF.

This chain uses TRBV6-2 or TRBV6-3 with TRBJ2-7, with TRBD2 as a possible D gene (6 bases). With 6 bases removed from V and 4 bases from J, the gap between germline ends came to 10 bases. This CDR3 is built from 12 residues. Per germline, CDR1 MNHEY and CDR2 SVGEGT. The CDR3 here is CASRDYPYEQYF. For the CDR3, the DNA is TGTGCCAGCAGGGACTACCCGTACGAGCAGTACTTC.

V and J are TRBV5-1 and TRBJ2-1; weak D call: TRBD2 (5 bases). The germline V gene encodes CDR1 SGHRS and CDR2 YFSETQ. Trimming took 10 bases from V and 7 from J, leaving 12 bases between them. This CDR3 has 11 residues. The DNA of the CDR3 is TGCGCCCGATTTGAGGGAAATGAGCAGTTCTTC. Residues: CARFEGNEQFF.

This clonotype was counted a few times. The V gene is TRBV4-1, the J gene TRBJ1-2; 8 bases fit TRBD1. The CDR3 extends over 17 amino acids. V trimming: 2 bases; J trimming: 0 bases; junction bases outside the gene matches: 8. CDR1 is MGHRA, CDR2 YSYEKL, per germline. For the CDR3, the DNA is TGCGCCAGCAGCCAATTCCCTCGGGACAGGTCTAACTATGGCTACACCTTC. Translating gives CASSQFPRDRSNYGYTF.

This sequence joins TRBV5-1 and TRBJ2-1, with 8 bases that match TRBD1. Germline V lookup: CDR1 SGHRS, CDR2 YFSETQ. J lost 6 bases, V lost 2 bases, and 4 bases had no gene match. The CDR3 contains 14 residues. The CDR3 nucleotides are TGCGCCAGCAGCTTCCGGGACAGGTTCAATGAGCAGTTCTTC. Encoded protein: CASSFRDRFNEQFF.

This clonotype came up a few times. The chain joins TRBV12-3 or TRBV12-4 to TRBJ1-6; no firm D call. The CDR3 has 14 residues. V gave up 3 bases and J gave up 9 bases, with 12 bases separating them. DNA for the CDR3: TGTGCCAGCAGTTTCACGGACCGTGGTTCACCCCTCCACTTT. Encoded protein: CASSFTDRGSPLHF.

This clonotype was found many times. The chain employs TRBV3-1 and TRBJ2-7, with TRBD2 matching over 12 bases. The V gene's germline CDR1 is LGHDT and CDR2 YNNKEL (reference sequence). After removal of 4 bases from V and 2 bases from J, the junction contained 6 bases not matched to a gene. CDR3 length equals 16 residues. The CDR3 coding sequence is TGTGCCAGCAGCCCCGTGACTAGCGGGGGAGCCTACGAGCAGTACTTC. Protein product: CASSPVTSGGAYEQYF.

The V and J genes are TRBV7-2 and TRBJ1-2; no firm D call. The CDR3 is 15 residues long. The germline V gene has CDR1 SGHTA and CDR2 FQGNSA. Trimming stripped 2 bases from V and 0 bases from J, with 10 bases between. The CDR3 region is CASSLRSAPNYGYTF. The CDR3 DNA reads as TGTGCCAGCAGCTTAAGATCGGCCCCTAACTATGGCTACACCTTC. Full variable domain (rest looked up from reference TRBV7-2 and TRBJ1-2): GAGVSQSPSNKVTEKGKDVELRCDPISGHTALYWYRQSLGQGLEFLIYFQGNSAPDKSGLPSDRFSAERTGGSVSTLTIQRTQQEDSAVYLCASSLRSAPNYGYTFGSGTRLTVV.

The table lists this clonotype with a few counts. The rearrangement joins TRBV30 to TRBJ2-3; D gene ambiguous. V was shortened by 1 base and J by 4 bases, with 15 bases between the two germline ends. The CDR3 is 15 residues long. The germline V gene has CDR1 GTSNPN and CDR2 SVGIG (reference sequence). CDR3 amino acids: CAWSATQATPDTQYF. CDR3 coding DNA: TGTGCCTGGAGTGCCACCCAAGCGACCCCAGATACGCAGTATTTT.

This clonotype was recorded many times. In DNA, the CDR3 is TGTGCCAGCAGTTTCGGGACAAACTATGGCTACACCTTC. Amino acids: CASSFGTNYGYTF. This chain uses TRBV12-3 or TRBV12-4 with TRBJ1-2; maybe TRBD1 (6 bases). The CDR3 consists of 13 residues. Trimming left V 3 bases short and J 2 bases short, with 7 bases between.

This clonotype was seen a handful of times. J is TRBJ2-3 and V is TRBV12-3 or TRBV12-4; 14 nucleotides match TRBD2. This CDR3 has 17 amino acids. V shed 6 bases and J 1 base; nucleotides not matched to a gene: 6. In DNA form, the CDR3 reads TGTGCCAGCAGACCGGGACTAGCGGGGGTTGGCACAGATACGCAGTATTTT. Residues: CASRPGLAGVGTDTQYF.

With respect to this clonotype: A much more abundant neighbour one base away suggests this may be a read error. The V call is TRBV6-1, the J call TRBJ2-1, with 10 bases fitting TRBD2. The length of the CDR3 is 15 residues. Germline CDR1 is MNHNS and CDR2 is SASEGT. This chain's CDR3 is CASSEELAGYSEQFF. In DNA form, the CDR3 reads TGTGCCAGCAGTGAAGAACTAGCGGGGTACAGTGAGCAGTTCTTC.

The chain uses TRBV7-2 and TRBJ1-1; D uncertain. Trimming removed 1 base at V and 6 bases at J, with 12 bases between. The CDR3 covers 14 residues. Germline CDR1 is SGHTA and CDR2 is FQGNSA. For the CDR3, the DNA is TGTGCCAGCAGCTTAGACGCAGTAAACGCTGAAGCTTTCTTT. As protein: CASSLDAVNAEAFF. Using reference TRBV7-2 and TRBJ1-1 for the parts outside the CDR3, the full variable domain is GAGVSQSPSNKVTEKGKDVELRCDPISGHTALYWYRQSLGQGLEFLIYFQGNSAPDKSGLPSDRFSAERTGGSVSTLTIQRTQQEDSAVYLCASSLDAVNAEAFFGQGTRLTVV.

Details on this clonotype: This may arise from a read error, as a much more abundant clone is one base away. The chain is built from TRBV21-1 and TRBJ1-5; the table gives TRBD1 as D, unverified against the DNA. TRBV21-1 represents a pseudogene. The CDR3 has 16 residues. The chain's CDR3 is CASSKEDRRRNQPQHF. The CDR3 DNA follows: TGTGCCAGCAGCAAAGAGGACAGGAGGCGCAATCAGCCCCAGCATTTT.

The CDR3 spells CATSDLSQGPNEQFF. The CDR3 coding sequence is TGTGCCACCAGTGATTTGTCGCAGGGTCCCAATGAGCAGTTCTTC. The chain combines TRBV24-1 with TRBJ2-1, with TRBD1 as a possible D gene (5 bases). Trimming removed 0 bases at V and 6 bases at J, with 11 bases between. This CDR3 contains 15 residues. Germline loops: CDR1 KGHDR, CDR2 SFDVKD.

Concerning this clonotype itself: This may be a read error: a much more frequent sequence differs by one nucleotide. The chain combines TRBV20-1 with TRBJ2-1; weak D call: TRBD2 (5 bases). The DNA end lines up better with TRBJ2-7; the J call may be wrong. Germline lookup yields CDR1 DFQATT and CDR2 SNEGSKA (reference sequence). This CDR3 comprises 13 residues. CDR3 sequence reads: CSARAGNYNEQYF. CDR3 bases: TGCAGTGCTAGAGCGGGGAACTACAATGAGCAGTACTTC.

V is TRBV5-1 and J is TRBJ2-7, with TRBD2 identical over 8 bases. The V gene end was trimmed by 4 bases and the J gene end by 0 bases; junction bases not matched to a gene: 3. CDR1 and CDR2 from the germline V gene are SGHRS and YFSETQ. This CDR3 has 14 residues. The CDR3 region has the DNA TGCGCCAGCAGCGAAGCGGGGGTCTCCTACGAGCAGTACTTC. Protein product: CASSEAGVSYEQYF.

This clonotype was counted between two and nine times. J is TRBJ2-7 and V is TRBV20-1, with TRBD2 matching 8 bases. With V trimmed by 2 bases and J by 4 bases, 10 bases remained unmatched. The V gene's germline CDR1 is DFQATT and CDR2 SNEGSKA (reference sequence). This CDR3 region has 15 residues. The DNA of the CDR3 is TGCAGTGCTAGAATCCGGGGGGGGCGCGAGTACGAGCAGTACTTC. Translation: CSARIRGGREYEQYF.

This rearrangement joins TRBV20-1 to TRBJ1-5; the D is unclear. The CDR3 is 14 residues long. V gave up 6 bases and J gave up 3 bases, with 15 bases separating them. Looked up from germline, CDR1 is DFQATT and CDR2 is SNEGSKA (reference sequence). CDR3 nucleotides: TGCAGTGCGAACTCCGGGCCCTTCAATCAGCCCCAGCATTTT. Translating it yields CSANSGPFNQPQHF.